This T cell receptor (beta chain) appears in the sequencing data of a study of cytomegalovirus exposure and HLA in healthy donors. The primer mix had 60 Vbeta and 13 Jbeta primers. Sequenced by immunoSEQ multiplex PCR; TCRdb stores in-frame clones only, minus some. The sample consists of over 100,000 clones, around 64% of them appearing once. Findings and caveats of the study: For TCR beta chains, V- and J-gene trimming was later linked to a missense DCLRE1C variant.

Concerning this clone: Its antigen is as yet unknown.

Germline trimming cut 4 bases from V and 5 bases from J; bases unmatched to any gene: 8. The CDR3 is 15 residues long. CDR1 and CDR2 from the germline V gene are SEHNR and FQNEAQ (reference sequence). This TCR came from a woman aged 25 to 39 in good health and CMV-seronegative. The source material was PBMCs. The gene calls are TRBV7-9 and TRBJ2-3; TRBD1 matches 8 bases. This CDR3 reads CASSYGQGGIDTQYF. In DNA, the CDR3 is TGTGCCAGCAGCTACGGACAGGGAGGCATAGATACGCAGTATTTT.